The following is a TCR beta chain sequence with its context. No cognate antigen has been identified for it. One base away there is no much larger clone; base qualities are not given. Collaborating institutions collected whole blood in K2EDTA tubes following their own protocols. For TCRbeta analysis, collaborator samples were shipped as frozen whole blood, as isolated PBMCs, or as DNA extracted from either sample type. Looking up the germline V gene yields CDR1 MNHEY and CDR2 SVGAGI. There are 16 amino acids in the CDR3, from cysteine to phenylalanine inclusive. Just the 48-base CDR3 DNA is kept, in frame starting at base 1. V is trimmed back by 4 bases and J by 0 bases, and the junction contains 5 bases that no gene match accounts for. The immunoSEQ Assay, a bias-controlled multiplex PCR, was used to amplify TCRbeta CDR3 regions from genomic DNA. For the original study's pipeline: The number of nucleated cells in each sample was estimated from the amplification of reference gene primers within the assay. To quantify the absolute abundance of each unique TCRbeta CDR3 rearrangement, sequence reads were collapsed and filtered. For each sample, productive Simpson clonality was calculated as the square root of Simpson's diversity index over productive rearrangements. The immuneACCESS repertoire file appears here via TCRdb, limited to in-frame rearrangements. These files lack a portion of the clones; in checked studies, under half of the deficit traces to unresolved V genes, and the cause of the others is not known. Clonal size and the V and J genes are those of that table, whereas D and trimming came from the DNA. This sample is represented by around 130,000 clones; around nine tenths of them were singletons. The leading ten clones occupy approximately 2% of the sample.

This specimen comes from a study of blood T cell repertoires in COVID-19 (dated by TCRdb to the early 2020s). Concerning the study at large: The collaborator samples originated in the United States, Italy and Spain and spanned the acute and convalescent phases of COVID-19. The prospective study material was composed of cDNA or gDNA derived from T cells, B-cell-depleted T cells, or PBMCs. Subjects who had been exposed to COVID-19, were actively infected with it, or had recovered from it provided the deeply sampled blood TCRbeta repertoires that made up the dataset. The repertoires were released in a freely available public database intended as a resource for research on the immune response to SARS-CoV-2. The samples were drawn from the first 160 participants of the ongoing ImmuneRACE study and from roughly 1,300 subjects provided by 6 global collaborators. A de-identified subject ID, COVID-19 status, age in years and sex were almost always included in the sample metadata. HLA class I and class II types, where available, came from metadata supplied by the sample provider rather than from assay-based typing.

What the research found in general, with its limitations: The quantity of clinical and demographic metadata differed by source and by participant and was supplied without curation.

This TCR was recovered from a woman between 50 and 59 years old with acute or convalescent COVID-19. Sample: peripheral blood. The chain employs TRBV6-5 and TRBJ1-1; 10 bases in the middle match TRBD1. The nucleotide sequence is TGTGCCAGCAGTTCGGGGACAGGGGCTTTGAACACTGAAGCTTTCTTT. Its protein product is CASSSGTGALNTEAFF.